The clone carrying this T cell receptor beta chain has a handful of counts. Antigen specificity is unknown. The sample comes from a study of T cells in Graves' hyperthyroidism and ophthalmopathy. At the level of the study: Peripheral blood was acquired at first diagnosis, ahead of any therapy whatsoever. Study-wide findings and caveats: Within blood appeared most thyroid clonotypes that had expanded above 0.001.

Amplified TCR beta CDR3 regions came from RNA transcripts. The HTBI primer set served for first-round RT-PCR of the TCR CDR3. MiXCR, run by TCRdb on the multiplex PCR reads, gives a single entry per CDR3 protein. Of about 530,000 distinct CDR3 sequences in the sample, 17% were seen once. Individuals with ophthalmopathy presented a Clinical Activity Score of at least 3, a NOSPECS grade of at least 4 and a duration under 3 months. In germline, CDR1 is LNHDA, CDR2 SQIVND (reference sequence). The V and J ends lost 4 bases and 0 bases, in that order; junction bases with no gene match: 0. CDR3 length: 15 residues.

The TCR comes from a woman aged 18-29 years with Graves' ophthalmopathy. This chain uses TRBV19 with TRBJ1-6; 7 nucleotides line up with TRBD1. The sequencing input was blood. The CDR3 region is CASSTGGSYNSPLHF. The CDR3 coding sequence is TGTGCCAGTAGTACAGGGGGCTCCTATAATTCACCCCTCCACTTT.